This T cell receptor (beta chain) was identified in a study of T cell responses to AZD1222 COVID-19 vaccine. Whole-study findings and limits: Spike regions recognized by vaccine-associated CD4 TCRs spanned the protein, led by 160-218 and 743-854.

With regard to this clone: Its antigen is unidentified.

The data were produced by immunoSEQ multiplex PCR, yet TCRdb's version contains in-frame clones alone and is incomplete. In the table there are around 96,000 clones, about 86% of which are singletons. This CDR3 is built from 14 residues. Germline V gene sequence: CDR1 MNHEY, CDR2 SMNVEV (reference sequence). Deletions cut 5 bases from V and 7 bases from J, with 14 bases between. Second doses at about 4 or about 12 weeks were pooled. The chain is built from TRBV27 and TRBJ1-4, with D perhaps TRBD1 (5 bases). The sample consisted of peripheral blood, taken 28 days after the second AZD1222 dose. This TCR was recovered from an adult who received the AZD1222 COVID-19 vaccine. The CDR3 spells CASSLGPFVEKLFF. CDR3 nucleotides: TGTGCCAGCAGTCTGGGACCGTTTGTTGAAAAACTGTTTTTT.